These T cell receptor beta chains were read from a single sample in a study of OX40 agonist ivuxolimab in advanced cancers. Assay: immunoSEQ multiplex PCR; the TCRdb copy retains only in-frame clones and omits some. The profile shows roughly 72,000 clones, 85% to 90% of them singletons. Sequencing used CD4+ or CD8+ T cells sorted from blood, obtained in a trial of the OX40 agonist ivuxolimab. The receptors come from an adult with an advanced solid tumor such as melanoma, head and neck, liver or kidney cancer. Both conserved end residues are part of each CDR3. A D gene is named only where the DNA matches it firmly. Size is omitted from some rows. Given values are once, few, many or a class for expanded clones.

>TRBD2|TRBJ2-7|TRBV9|few
CASSAGTSVYLGEQYF
TGTGCCAGCAGCGCCGGGACTAGCGTTTACCTGGGGGAGCAGTACTTC
>TRBD2|TRBJ2-1|TRBV5-1|.
CASSWGLAATTAYNEQFF
TGCGCCAGCAGCTGGGGACTAGCAGCAACAACTGCCTACAATGAGCAGTTCTTC
>TRBD1|TRBJ2-7|TRBV6-5|.
CASIGGQDPYEQYF
TGTGCCAGCATTGGGGGACAGGACCCCTACGAGCAGTACTTC
>.|TRBJ1-2|TRBV5-6|.
CASSLGGLVDYGYTF
TGTGCCAGCAGCTTGGGGGGGCTGGTGGACTATGGCTACACCTTC
>.|TRBJ1-5|TRBV4-1|.
CASSQVVGVGQPQHF
TGCGCCAGCAGCCAAGTAGTCGGTGTTGGTCAGCCCCAGCATTTT
>.|TRBJ1-1|TRBV7-9|few
CASDQLNTEAFF
TGTGCCAGCGATCAGTTGAACACTGAAGCTTTCTTT
>.|TRBJ2-3|TRBV10-2|once
CASSDRRGGADTQYF
TGCGCCAGCAGTGACCGTAGGGGGGGCGCAGATACGCAGTATTTT
>.|TRBJ2-1|TRBV29-1|.
CSGLSDEQFF
TGCAGCGGGCTAAGCGATGAGCAGTTCTTC
>TRBD1|TRBJ1-1|TRBV18|.
CASSPRFRQGTGPTEAFF
TGTGCCAGCTCACCACGATTTAGGCAGGGGACAGGACCCACTGAAGCTTTCTTT
>TRBD1|TRBJ2-3|TRBV5-1|once
CATGGRTGGADTQYF
TGCGCCACCGGCGGTAGGACAGGGGGCGCAGATACGCAGTATTTT
>TRBD1|TRBJ2-7|TRBV18|.
CASSSRDRGTYEQYF
TGTGCCAGCTCATCCCGGGACAGGGGGACCTACGAGCAGTACTTC
>TRBD2|TRBJ2-7|TRBV4-1|.
CASSIRLAETYEQYF
TGCGCCAGCAGTATTAGACTAGCGGAAACCTACGAGCAGTACTTC
>.|TRBJ1-4|TRBV10-3|.
CAISADSNEKLFF
TGTGCCATCAGTGCGGACAGTAATGAAAAACTGTTTTTT
>.|TRBJ2-7|TRBV5-1|.
CASSLSDEQYF
TGCGCCAGCAGCTTGTCCGACGAGCAGTACTTC
>.|TRBJ1-5|TRBV5-1|.
CASSASGGAQPQHF
TGCGCCAGCAGCGCCTCAGGAGGGGCTCAGCCCCAGCATTTT
>TRBD1|TRBJ2-7|TRBV5-8|once
CASSLRRDRGYSYEQYF
TGTGCCAGCAGCTTGAGGCGGGACAGGGGCTACTCCTACGAGCAGTACTTC
>.|TRBJ1-1|TRBV7-8|few
CASSPVGGALQDTEAFF
TGTGCCAGCAGCCCGGTGGGGGGGGCTCTACAAGACACTGAAGCTTTCTTT
>.|TRBJ2-2|TRBV19|.
CASSRSGNTGELFF
TGTGCCAGTAGTAGGTCTGGAAACACCGGGGAGCTGTTTTTT